The TCR beta chain described here comes from a study of vaccination and CD4 T cells after COVID-19. Study at large: The convalescent group had six males, four females, seven Caucasians, two Asians, one multiracial. Broader study findings: Vaccine-specific clones in convalescent patients were spike mono-reactive in 304 of 307 cases.

Treatment given: roughly ten-day PBMC culture with coronavirus spike peptide pools or control peptides (ViraFEST assay). Note on this clonotype: The antigen is not known.

This CDR3 spans 14 amino acids. Germline assignment: CDR1 MNHNS and CDR2 SASEGT. Germline trimming cut 6 bases from V and 5 bases from J; bases unmatched to any gene: 8. Scientists ran DNA taken from cultured CD4+ T cells through the Oncomine TCR Beta short-read assay for sequencing. TCRdb re-analysed the PCR reads in MiXCR, keeping a single row per CDR3 protein. The sample holds 16,000 or so distinct CDR3 sequences, under 65% seen once. The chain uses TRBV6-1 and TRBJ2-5; TRBD1 matches 8 bases. The origin of this receptor is a human donor who had recovered from COVID-19. The specimen comprised CD4+ T cells from blood, cultured in vitro, sampled before SARS-CoV-2 vaccination. This chain's CDR3 is CASSRTGFGETQYF. The DNA of the CDR3 is TGTGCCAGCAGCCGGACAGGGTTCGGGGAGACCCAGTACTTC.